What follows are 21 T cell receptor beta chains derived from one specimen sequenced in a study of Ad26.COV2.S vaccination and SARS-CoV-2 variants. Indicated treatment: about 20 received Ad26.COV2.S at low or high dose, single or two shots; 5 received placebo; per-sample allocation not given. Collection of samples fell on day 63 after the first vaccine or placebo injection. Profiled with immunoSEQ multiplex PCR; TCRdb holds only in-frame clones, not every one. The sample records more than 400,000 clones, about nine tenths being singletons. The sequenced sample was peripheral blood, obtained in a trial of Ad26.COV2.S vaccine versus placebo. The receptors derive from a person between 18 and 65 years old who received the Ad26.COV2.S COVID-19 vaccine or a placebo.

V is TRBV30 and J is TRBJ1-1; D is undetermined. CDR3 length: 13 residues. With 0 bases removed from V and 1 base from J, the gap between germline ends came to 6 bases. The V gene's germline CDR1 is GTSNPN and CDR2 SVGIG (reference sequence). As DNA, the CDR3 is TGTGCCTGGAGTGTTTCACAGAACACTGAAGCTTTCTTT. This translates into CAWSVSQNTEAFF.

The V call is TRBV9, the J call TRBJ1-1; no clear D gene. V lost 3 bases and J lost 0, with 12 bases in between. This CDR3 is 15 amino acids long. The germline CDR1 and CDR2 sequences are SGDLS and YYNGEE. CDR3 sequence: CASSAHVEMNTEAFF. CDR3 DNA sequence: TGTGCCAGCAGCGCTCACGTTGAAATGAACACTGAAGCTTTCTTT.

The V and J genes are TRBV7-2 and TRBJ2-1; TRBD2 aligns across 14 bases. The CDR3 is made up of 17 amino acids. From germline, CDR1 is SGHTA and CDR2 FQGNSA. The V gene end was trimmed by 4 bases and the J gene end by 10 bases; junction bases not matched to a gene: 12. The CDR3 DNA follows: TGTGCCAGCAGCTACCGGACTAGCGGGGGGTTACTGGGAGAGCAGTTCTTC. Translated, it gives CASSYRTSGGLLGEQFF.

The V and J genes are TRBV6-2 or TRBV6-3 and TRBJ1-5, with TRBD1 matching over 9 bases. Per germline, CDR1 MNHEY and CDR2 SVGEGT. V was clipped by 6 bases and J by 1 base; unmatched bases: 13. There are 18 residues in the CDR3. DNA for the CDR3: TGTGCCAGCAGCCCTCGGGACAGGGCAACGTCGAGCAATCAGCCCCAGCATTTT. As protein: CASSPRDRATSSNQPQHF.

The V and J genes are TRBV12-3 or TRBV12-4 and TRBJ1-5; D is unresolved. The CDR3 spans 13 residues. V gave up 4 bases and J gave up 6 bases, with 10 bases separating them. CDR3 in amino acids: CASSSSWVQPQHF. CDR3 DNA: TGTGCCAGCAGTTCATCATGGGTTCAGCCCCAGCATTTT.

The sample holds a few counts of this clone. A junction boundary mismatches the germline segment, possibly from a read error. The chain is built from TRBV5-4 and TRBJ1-4; D not resolved. The CDR3 length is 18 residues. Germline assignment: CDR1 SGHNT and CDR2 YYREEE (reference sequence). CDR3 loop: CASSLGGSAGSRNQKLFF. The CDR3 DNA is TGTGCCAGCAGCTTGGGGGGATCTGCGGGCAGCCGTAATCAAAAACTGTTTTTT.

This clone was recorded once. CDR3 sequence: CASSQDRRVYEQYF. The CDR3 coding sequence is TGTGCCAGCAGCCAAGACAGGAGGGTATACGAGCAGTACTTC. This rearrangement joins TRBV3-1 (or the pseudogene TRBV3-2) to TRBJ2-7; possibly TRBD2 for D (6 bases). CDR3 length: 14 residues. Germline lookup yields CDR1 LGHDT and CDR2 YNNKEL (reference sequence). The V end was cut by 0 bases, the J end by 4 bases, with 10 bases between.

This clone occurred once. The chain couples TRBV7-2 to TRBJ2-1; 10 positions match TRBD1. V trimming: 4 bases; J trimming: 5 bases; junction bases outside the gene matches: 8. The germline gives CDR1 SGHTA, CDR2 FQGNSA. CDR3 size: 16 residues. CDR3 nucleotide sequence: TGTGCCAGCAGCTGGGGACAGGGGCGAACCAACAATGAGCAGTTCTTC. Translated, it gives CASSWGQGRTNNEQFF.

This chain links TRBV5-4 with TRBJ2-6, with D uncertain. V was pared by 4 bases and J by 0 bases, with 17 bases between. This CDR3 comprises 18 residues. CDR1 is SGHNT and CDR2 is YYREEE in the germline V gene (reference sequence). CDR3 loop: CASSPNTGQSSGANVLTF. The CDR3 bases are TGTGCCAGCAGCCCCAACACCGGTCAAAGCTCTGGGGCCAACGTCCTGACTTTC.

The chain uses TRBV27 and TRBJ2-2; D is possibly TRBD1 (6 bases). Germline V gene sequence: CDR1 MNHEY, CDR2 SMNVEV (reference sequence). V was trimmed by 3 bases and J by 4 bases, leaving 15 bases between them. The CDR3 loop spans 16 amino acids. As DNA, the CDR3 is TGTGCCAGCAGTTTGAGGTCAGGGGTTATCACCGGGGAGCTGTTTTTT. Its translation is CASSLRSGVITGELFF.

The chain joins TRBV28 to TRBJ1-3; unclear D gene. This CDR3 comprises 16 residues. Per germline, CDR1 MDHEN and CDR2 SYDVKM. V was trimmed by 4 bases and J by 2 bases, leaving 15 bases between them. The CDR3 here is CASSSSSIWPGNTIYF. DNA for the CDR3: TGTGCCAGCAGTTCATCTTCCATTTGGCCTGGAAACACCATATATTTT.

This clone was seen a single time. This CDR3 reads CASSVAAYYEQYF. The CDR3 region has the DNA TGTGCCAGCAGTGTAGCGGCCTACTACGAGCAGTACTTC. This sequence joins TRBV2 and TRBJ2-7, with a tentative D call TRBD2 (6 bases). The length of the CDR3 is 13 residues. V was clipped by 4 bases and J by 3 bases, with 10 bases between them. Germline lookup yields CDR1 SNHLY and CDR2 FYNNEI.

The rearrangement joins TRBV5-4 to TRBJ2-3, with 7 bases fitting TRBD1. The J segment lost 0 bases and the V segment lost 4 bases, leaving 17 bases of the junction unmatched. The CDR3 loop spans 19 amino acids. Germline V gene sequence: CDR1 SGHNT, CDR2 YYREEE (reference sequence). The CDR3 reads CASSGKQGIYSPSTDTQYF. In DNA, the CDR3 is TGTGCCAGCAGCGGGAAACAGGGGATATATTCTCCTAGCACAGATACGCAGTATTTT.

The CDR3 protein is CASSFRLAGGPHTGELFF. CDR3 sequence (DNA): TGTGCCAGCAGCTTCCGACTAGCGGGGGGGCCTCACACCGGGGAGCTGTTTTTT. This chain joins TRBV5-4 and TRBJ2-2, with TRBD2 identical over 14 bases. Germline CDR1 SGHNT, CDR2 YYREEE (reference sequence). V was clipped by 2 bases and J by 3 bases; unmatched bases: 6. There are 18 residues in the CDR3.

This clone has only one observation. This chain uses TRBV14 with TRBJ1-1; D gene uncertain. This CDR3 contains 15 residues. Per the germline V gene, CDR1 is SGHDN and CDR2 is FVKESK. V lost 0 bases and J lost 3, with 11 bases in between. The CDR3 loop is CASSQERGGYTEAFF. The CDR3 DNA reads as TGTGCCAGCAGCCAAGAAAGAGGAGGGTACACTGAAGCTTTCTTT.

The chain recombines TRBV27 with TRBJ2-7; TRBD1 matches at 8 bases. The germline V gene encodes CDR1 MNHEY and CDR2 SMNVEV (reference sequence). V trimming: 10 bases; J trimming: 1 base; junction bases outside the gene matches: 6. This CDR3 spans 13 amino acids. Here the CDR3 reads CATSDRASYEQYF. The CDR3 DNA sequence: TGTGCCACCTCGGACAGGGCGTCCTACGAGCAGTACTTC.

V gene TRBV24-1 combines with J gene TRBJ2-3; a weak D match, TRBD1 (5 bases). CDR1 and CDR2 (germline): KGHDR, SFDVKD. Deletions cut 0 bases from V and 2 bases from J, with 8 bases between. This CDR3 spans 15 amino acids. The CDR3 DNA is TGTGCCACCAGTGATTTGTGGGGCTACACAGATACGCAGTATTTT. Residues: CATSDLWGYTDTQYF.

The rearrangement uses TRBV4-3 and TRBJ2-1, with 12 bases matching TRBD2. Germline V gene data show CDR1 as LGHNA and CDR2 as YSLEER. V was pared by 8 bases and J by 4 bases, with 18 bases of the junction left unmatched. The CDR3 spans 19 residues. DNA for the CDR3: TGCGCCAGCCAGCCGGAACTAGCGGGGGGTGAAGTCTCTTACAATGAGCAGTTCTTC. Its protein product is CASQPELAGGEVSYNEQFF.

In nucleotides, the CDR3 is TGTGCCACCAGTAAGAGGGGGGGGGTCACAGATACGCAGTATTTT. This translates into CATSKRGGVTDTQYF. The chain has TRBV24-1 and TRBJ2-3, with a tentative D call TRBD2 (7 bases). Deletions cut 6 bases from V and 2 bases from J, with 14 bases between. The CDR3 has 15 residues. Germline loops: CDR1 KGHDR, CDR2 SFDVKD.

The table lists this clone with a count of one. The CDR3 region has the DNA TGCGCCAGCAGTGGTTCAGAGGGGCCCTCTGGAAACACCATATATTTT. Its translation: CASSGSEGPSGNTIYF. The gene calls are TRBV10-1 and TRBJ1-3; a weak D match, TRBD1 (5 bases). Germline V gives CDR1 WNHNN, CDR2 SYGVQD (reference sequence). Trimming shortened V by 4 bases and J by 0 bases, and 13 bases separated the two germline ends. This CDR3 is 16 amino acids long.

This clone was recorded only once. J is TRBJ2-5 and V is TRBV6-5; the D gene is possibly TRBD2 (7 bases). This CDR3 spans 14 amino acids. CDR1 is MNHEY and CDR2 is SVGAGI in the germline V gene. V gave up 5 bases and J gave up 5 bases, with 15 bases separating them. The CDR3 loop is CASSPTRGGETQYF. In nucleotides, the CDR3 is TGTGCCAGCAGTCCTACAAGGGGGGGGGAGACCCAGTACTTC.